This T cell receptor beta chain was profiled in a study of patients and donors after allogeneic stem cell transplantation. This clonotype has a handful of counts. TCRdb reanalysed the RT-PCR reads using MiXCR and keeps one entry per CDR3 protein. The table lists around 160,000 distinct CDR3 sequences, approximately 30% of them singletons. Germline CDR1 reads LGHNA; CDR2 reads YSLEER. The CDR3 loop spans 16 amino acids. V was shortened by 0 bases and J by 1 base, with 10 bases between the two germline ends. The source of this sequence is a human donor who was either an allogeneic HSCT recipient or a stem cell or donor lymphocyte infusion donor (not recorded which). It is not recorded whose cells these are; they may come from a transplant donor. Material: blood, either unsorted or a sorted T cell fraction (not recorded which). The J gene is TRBJ2-1, the V gene TRBV4-3; possible D gene TRBD1, 5 bases. The DNA of the CDR3 is TGCGCCAGCAGCCAAGATAAGGGGATATCCTACAATGAGCAGTTCTTC. Its protein is CASSQDKGISYNEQFF.